Following are 15 T cell receptor beta chains from one sample sequenced in a study of CD8 T cells in Susac syndrome. Reverse transcription used about 0.45 to 1 ug RNA and random hexamers. TCRdb used MiXCR to reprocess the immunoSEQ multiplex PCR reads, holding one entry per CDR3 protein. The repertoire consists of some 130,000 distinct CDR3 sequences, with roughly 94% occurring once and the leading ten covering approximately 0.18%. Sequencing used CD8+ T cells from PBMCs. These receptors originate from a human donor with Susac syndrome.

The gene calls are TRBV10-2 and TRBJ2-7; 9 positions agree with TRBD2. Trimming at V came to 6 bases and at J to 6 bases, leaving 6 bases not matched to a gene. The CDR3 has 13 residues. CDR1 is WSHSY, CDR2 SAAADI, per germline. CDR3 nucleotides: TGCGCCAGCAGGGGACTAGCCCCACGCGAGCAGTACTTC. This codes for CASRGLAPREQYF.

The chain uses TRBV29-1 and TRBJ2-7; D is undetermined. This CDR3 is built from 10 residues. Trimming removed 3 bases at V and 3 bases at J, with 3 bases between. CDR1 and CDR2 from the germline V gene are SQVTM and ANQGSEA. The CDR3 nucleotides read TGCAGCGTTGAGGACTACGAGCAGTACTTC. It yields the protein CSVEDYEQYF.

The rearrangement uses TRBV27 and TRBJ2-2; TRBD2 matches 8 bases. V gave up 8 bases and J gave up 4 bases; unmatched junction bases: 6. This CDR3 comprises 14 residues. Germline V gene data show CDR1 as MNHEY and CDR2 as SMNVEV (reference sequence). The CDR3 coding sequence is TGTGCCAGCCGCCCGGGGGGGATCACCGGGGAGCTGTTTTTT. It is translated as CASRPGGITGELFF.

V and J are TRBV4-1 and TRBJ2-2, with D possibly being TRBD1 or TRBD2 (5 bases each). This CDR3 contains 16 residues. V was shortened by 7 bases and J by 6 bases, with 21 bases between the two germline ends. Germline V gene sequence: CDR1 MGHRA, CDR2 YSYEKL. CDR3 sequence (DNA): TGCGCCAGCACCCTAAAAGGGGAGACCAGCCCCGGGGAGCTGTTTTTT. Protein product: CASTLKGETSPGELFF.

The chain recombines TRBV3-1 with TRBJ1-5; 7 nucleotides align to TRBD1. The CDR3 spans 17 residues. With 4 bases clipped from V and 6 bases from J, the junction kept 15 bases outside the gene matches. CDR1 is LGHDT, CDR2 YNNKEL, per germline (reference sequence). The CDR3: CASSPTGLRQGGQPQHF. The CDR3 DNA reads as TGTGCCAGCAGCCCGACAGGGCTGAGACAGGGCGGTCAGCCCCAGCATTTT.

The chain joins TRBV5-1 to TRBJ2-3; TRBD2 agrees at 10 bases. CDR1 and CDR2 (germline): SGHRS, YFSETQ. This CDR3 has 18 amino acids. With V trimmed by 7 bases and J by 0 bases, 14 bases remained unmatched. This CDR3 reads CASSPRTSGYLSTDTQYF. The CDR3 nucleotides are TGCGCCAGCTCACCTCGGACTAGCGGATATCTTAGCACAGATACGCAGTATTTT. Looking up the rest from reference TRBV5-1 and TRBJ2-3 gives the full variable domain: KAGVTQTPRYLIKTRGQQVTLSCSPISGHRSVSWYQQTPGQGLQFLFEYFSETQRNKGNFPGRFSGRQFSNSRSEMNVSTLELGDSALYLCASSPRTSGYLSTDTQYFGPGTRLTVL.

This chain links TRBV27 with TRBJ2-7; 10 bases are a match to TRBD2. CDR1 is MNHEY and CDR2 is SMNVEV in the germline V gene (reference sequence). After removal of 3 bases from V and 3 bases from J, the junction contained 5 bases not matched to a gene. CDR3 length equals 15 residues. CDR3 DNA sequence: TGTGCCAGCAGTTTCTCAAGCGGGAGGGTCTACGAGCAGTACTTC. This sequence encodes CASSFSSGRVYEQYF.

V usage is TRBV6-1 and J usage is TRBJ1-5; a weak D match, TRBD1 (6 bases). Looked up from germline, CDR1 is MNHNS and CDR2 is SASEGT. Trimming took off 4 bases at V and 4 bases at J, with 11 bases between the two ends. The CDR3 runs to 14 residues. In nucleotides, the CDR3 is TGTGCCAGCAGTGCGGTGACAGGTAATCAGCCCCAGCATTTT. Translating gives CASSAVTGNQPQHF.

This sequence joins TRBV7-2 and TRBJ2-7, with 7 nucleotides matching TRBD2. The V and J ends lost 3 bases and 3 bases, in that order; junction bases with no gene match: 11. Germline assignment: CDR1 SGHTA and CDR2 FQGNSA. The CDR3 length is 16 residues. The CDR3 DNA reads TGTGCCAGCAGCTTTTATGGAGTCGGCGGGGGCTACGAGCAGTACTTC. It translates to CASSFYGVGGGYEQYF.

This clonotype was observed a single time. The chain joins TRBV15 to TRBJ2-7, with D unclear. V lost 3 bases to trimming and J lost 5 bases, with 11 bases between them. Germline loops: CDR1 LNHNV, CDR2 YYDKDF (reference sequence). The CDR3 has 13 residues. CDR3 amino acids: CATSRGTPDEQYF. The CDR3 DNA reads as TGTGCCACCAGCAGGGGAACCCCGGACGAGCAGTACTTC.

V and J are TRBV13 and TRBJ1-5; D possibly corresponds to TRBD1 (5 bases). V was trimmed by 4 bases and J by 4 bases, leaving 11 bases between them. CDR1 and CDR2 (germline): PRHDT, FYEKMQ (reference sequence). CDR3 size: 14 residues. DNA of the CDR3: TGTGCCAGCAGCTCGGAGGGGAGTAATCAGCCCCAGCATTTT. Translation: CASSSEGSNQPQHF. Looking up the rest from reference TRBV13 and TRBJ1-5 gives the full variable domain: AAGVIQSPRHLIKEKRETATLKCYPIPRHDTVYWYQQGPGQDPQFLISFYEKMQSDKGSIPDRFSAQQFSDYHSELNMSSLELGDSALYFCASSSEGSNQPQHFGDGTRLSIL.

This clonotype was seen only once. The chain carries TRBV7-9 and TRBJ2-7; no firm D call. The V and J ends lost 5 bases and 7 bases respectively, with 24 bases between them. The germline V gene encodes CDR1 SEHNR and CDR2 FQNEAQ (reference sequence). The CDR3 runs 16 residues. In DNA form, the CDR3 reads TGTGCCAGCAGCCCGGTAGTGGGAAGAAGATCAAGGGAGCAGTACTTC. Amino acids: CASSPVVGRRSREQYF.

J is TRBJ2-4 and V is TRBV27, with D possibly being TRBD2 (6 bases). V gave up 2 bases and J gave up 2 bases, with 16 bases separating them. Germline assignment: CDR1 MNHEY and CDR2 SMNVEV (reference sequence). The CDR3 is made up of 17 amino acids. In DNA, the CDR3 is TGTGCCAGCAGTTTAGCTTCGGGAGAGTACCCCAAAAACATTCAGTACTTC. Translation: CASSLASGEYPKNIQYF.

The J gene is TRBJ2-1, the V gene TRBV9, with 10 positions matching TRBD2. CDR1 and CDR2 from the germline V gene are SGDLS and YYNGEE. This CDR3 comprises 14 residues. V lost 4 bases and J lost 8; bases outside the gene matches: 6. The CDR3 sequence is CASSQREGPDEQFF. The CDR3 region has the DNA TGTGCCAGCAGCCAGCGGGAGGGCCCGGATGAGCAGTTCTTC.

This clonotype occurred a few times. This chain joins TRBV7-9 and TRBJ2-7, with TRBD1 matching over 7 bases. Germline values: CDR1 SEHNR, CDR2 FQNEAQ (reference sequence). CDR3 length: 13 residues. V lost 5 bases and J lost 3; bases outside the gene matches: 4. The DNA of the CDR3 is TGTGCCAGCAGCACCCGGGACAGCTACGAGCAGTACTTC. This gives the protein CASSTRDSYEQYF.